This T cell receptor (beta chain) appears in the sequencing data of a study of T cells of healthy individuals. TCRdb reanalysed the 5' RACE reads using MiXCR and keeps one entry per CDR3 protein. The table includes about 82,000 distinct CDR3 sequences, approximately 4.8% detected once. This clonotype was counted between two and nine times. Germline V gene sequence: CDR1 GTSNPN, CDR2 SVGIG (reference sequence). The CDR3 has 13 amino acids. Unmatched junction bases numbered 3, after V lost 3 bases and J lost 8 bases. The sequence derives from a female donor in good health. J is TRBJ2-1 and V is TRBV30, with 11 bases identical to TRBD2. CDR3 sequence: CAWRLAGVDEQFF. For the CDR3, the DNA is TGTGCCTGGAGACTAGCGGGAGTCGATGAGCAGTTCTTC.